The TCR beta chain described here comes from a study of T cell responses to AZD1222 COVID-19 vaccine. Study-level findings and limits: Targeting of unmutated variant regions was reportedly seen in nearly half of spike-specific TCRs.

Remarks on this clone: The antigen remains undetermined.

V lost 6 bases, J lost 1 base, and 13 bases lay in between. CDR3 length: 16 residues. Germline assignment: CDR1 SGHTA and CDR2 FQGNSA. Some clones are missing from TCRdb's copy, which holds only in-frame ones; the method was immunoSEQ multiplex PCR. This sample carries approximately 94,000 clones, 87% of them seen once, and the ten largest clones take about 16%. Specimen: peripheral blood, collected on day 0 of AZD1222 vaccination. The chain links TRBV7-2 to TRBJ2-6; D is unclear. The TCR sequence derives from an adult in good health. CDR3 bases: TGTGCCAGCAGACATCAACAGCTTTCTGGGGCCAACGTCCTGACTTTC. Translating it yields CASRHQQLSGANVLTF.